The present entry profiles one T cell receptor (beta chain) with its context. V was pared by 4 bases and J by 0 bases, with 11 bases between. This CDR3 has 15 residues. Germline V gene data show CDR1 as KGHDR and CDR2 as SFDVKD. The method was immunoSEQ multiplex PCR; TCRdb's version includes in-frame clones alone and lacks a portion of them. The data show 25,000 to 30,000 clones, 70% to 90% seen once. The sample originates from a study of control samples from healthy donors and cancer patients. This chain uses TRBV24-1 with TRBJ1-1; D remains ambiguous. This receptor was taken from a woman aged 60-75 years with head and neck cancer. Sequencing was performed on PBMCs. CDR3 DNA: TGTGCCACCAGTGAAGGTGTGGGAATGAACACTGAAGCTTTCTTT. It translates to CATSEGVGMNTEAFF.